These 16 T cell receptor beta chains were all obtained from the same sample, sequenced in a study of blood T cell repertoires in COVID-19. This table comes from immunoSEQ multiplex PCR, and its TCRdb copy is limited to in-frame clones, with some not included. This table holds about 240,000 clones, about 86% found once. Sequenced material: peripheral blood. The receptors derive from a woman between 50 and 59 years old with COVID-19, enrolled during active disease.

The chain couples TRBV9 to TRBJ1-6; D gene uncertain. Germline V CDR1 and CDR2: SGDLS, YYNGEE. The germline V and J ends were trimmed by 4 bases and 5 bases, with 10 bases remaining between them. The CDR3 contains 14 residues. This chain's CDR3 is CASSLHPNNSPLHF. CDR3 nucleotides: TGTGCCAGCAGCCTCCATCCTAATAATTCACCCCTCCACTTT.

The chain has TRBV29-1 and TRBJ2-3, with a weak D call TRBD2 (5 bases). The CDR3 totals 14 residues. The germline CDR1 and CDR2 sequences are SQVTM and ANQGSEA. Trimming shortened V by 5 bases and J by 4 bases, and 16 bases separated the two germline ends. The CDR3 loop reads CSVRGLAFPDTQYF. The CDR3 DNA sequence: TGCAGCGTTCGTGGACTTGCCTTCCCAGATACGCAGTATTTT.

The chain uses TRBV6-5 and TRBJ1-1; TRBD1 matches at 7 bases. With 5 bases clipped from V and 10 bases from J, the junction kept 13 bases outside the gene matches. CDR3 length: 14 residues. Germline loops: CDR1 MNHEY, CDR2 SVGAGI. The CDR3 region is CASSPGQASSGAFF. The CDR3 nucleotides read TGTGCCAGCAGTCCCGGACAGGCTTCTTCGGGAGCTTTCTTT.

This clone appeared once. This chain connects TRBV3-1 (or the pseudogene TRBV3-2) to TRBJ1-2; D is perhaps TRBD1 (5 bases). Trimming left V 4 bases short and J 7 bases short, with 19 bases between. From germline, CDR1 is LGHDT and CDR2 YNNKEL (reference sequence). The CDR3 consists of 15 residues. The CDR3 reads CASSPTSVGEGGYTF. The CDR3 DNA follows: TGTGCCAGCAGCCCTACCTCGGTAGGGGAGGGTGGCTACACCTTC.

Comments on this clone: In the same sample, other DNA sequences code for this CDR3. The V and J genes are TRBV5-1 and TRBJ2-2, with unresolved D. The CDR3 loop spans 12 amino acids. The germline V gene encodes CDR1 SGHRS and CDR2 YFSETQ. Trimming pared 4 bases from V and 4 bases from J, leaving 5 bases between. The CDR3 DNA is TGCGCCAGCAGCCCAGGCACCGGGGAGCTGTTTTTT. Translating gives CASSPGTGELFF.

The chain combines TRBV11-2 with TRBJ2-1; TRBD1 agrees at 10 bases. Germline V gene data show CDR1 as SGHAT and CDR2 as FQNNGV. The CDR3 sequence is 17 residues long. The ends lost 4 bases at V and 8 bases at J; junction bases unmatched: 14. The CDR3 reads CASSSKPPGQGQDEQFF. In DNA form, the CDR3 reads TGTGCCAGCAGCTCCAAGCCCCCGGGACAGGGGCAGGATGAGCAGTTCTTC.

The chain carries TRBV7-9 and TRBJ1-1; D is unclear. CDR1 is SEHNR, CDR2 FQNEAQ, per germline (reference sequence). V lost 5 bases and J lost 4, with 5 bases in between. The CDR3 length is 11 residues. CDR3 region: CASSPSTEAFF. CDR3 nucleotides: TGTGCCAGCAGCCCCTCCACTGAAGCTTTCTTT.

The chain is built from TRBV20-1 and TRBJ1-3; possibly TRBD1 for D (6 bases). Germline lookup yields CDR1 DFQATT and CDR2 SNEGSKA (reference sequence). Trimming removed 3 bases from V and 8 bases from J, with 14 bases in between. This CDR3 spans 13 amino acids. The CDR3 loop is CSASKGEGDTIYF. DNA of the CDR3: TGCAGTGCTAGTAAGGGGGAGGGAGACACCATATATTTT.

At least ten counts were recorded for this clone. This sequence joins TRBV12-3 or TRBV12-4 and TRBJ1-2; D is undetermined. This CDR3 contains 12 residues. The germline V and J ends were trimmed by 6 bases and 6 bases, with 11 bases remaining between them. The CDR3 loop is CASRGDVDGYTF. The CDR3 DNA sequence: TGTGCCAGCAGGGGAGACGTAGATGGCTACACCTTC.

The chain couples TRBV5-8 to TRBJ1-5, with D possibly being TRBD1 (5 bases). V shed 2 bases and J shed 4 bases, with 13 bases lying between them. Germline V lookup: CDR1 SGHTS, CDR2 YDEGEE. This CDR3 is 15 amino acids long. The CDR3 is CASSFGGSPNQPQHF. The CDR3 bases are TGTGCCAGCAGCTTCGGGGGGTCTCCTAATCAGCCCCAGCATTTT.

This chain links TRBV6-2 or TRBV6-3 with TRBJ2-5, with 9 bases identical to TRBD1. V gave up 5 bases and J gave up 5 bases; unmatched junction bases: 12. From germline, CDR1 is MNHEY and CDR2 SVGEGT. The CDR3 covers 16 residues. This chain's CDR3 is CASSPPFYGQGETQYF. The CDR3 coding sequence is TGTGCCAGCAGTCCCCCTTTCTACGGACAGGGGGAGACCCAGTACTTC.

The chain combines TRBV6-5 with TRBJ1-2; 8 nucleotides align to TRBD1. CDR3 length equals 15 residues. J gave up 1 base and V 6 bases, and 7 bases lay outside the gene matches. The germline V gene encodes CDR1 MNHEY and CDR2 SVGAGI. DNA of the CDR3: TGTGCCAGCAGACCAGGACAGGGTCTTAACTATGGCTACACCTTC. Translated, it gives CASRPGQGLNYGYTF.

The chain carries TRBV5-5 and TRBJ2-3, with 8 bases aligning to TRBD2. The CDR3 consists of 15 residues. The V gene end was trimmed by 4 bases and the J gene end by 1 base; junction bases not matched to a gene: 5. Germline lookup yields CDR1 SGHKS and CDR2 YYEKEE (reference sequence). The DNA for the CDR3 is TGTGCCAGCAGCCTTAGCGGGGCCCGCACAGATACGCAGTATTTT. It specifies CASSLSGARTDTQYF. The whole variable domain, remainder taken from reference TRBV5-5 and TRBJ2-3, is DAGVTQSPTHLIKTRGQQVTLRCSPISGHKSVSWYQQVLGQGPQFIFQYYEKEERGRGNFPDRFSARQFPNYSSELNVNALLLGDSALYLCASSLSGARTDTQYFGPGTRLTVL.

As DNA, the CDR3 is TGTGCCAGCAGTCCGGAAGGGGTGCAGCCCCAGCATTTT. Its translation is CASSPEGVQPQHF. The V call is TRBV12-3 or TRBV12-4, the J call TRBJ1-5; TRBD1 is a possible D gene (5 bases). V lost 5 bases, J lost 7 bases, and 12 bases lay in between. The CDR3 is 13 residues long.

This clone has only one observation. The chain joins TRBV7-9 to TRBJ2-7; D gene uncertain. CDR1 and CDR2 (germline): SEHNR, FQNEAQ (reference sequence). CDR3 size: 15 residues. The V gene lost 1 base and the J gene lost 1 base, with 11 bases spanning the gap. The CDR3 region has the DNA TGTGCCAGCAGCTTAGATCTATCAGGTTCCTACGAGCAGTACGTC. Its protein is CASSLDLSGSYEQYV.

V is TRBV24-1 and J is TRBJ2-1; D may be TRBD1 (6 bases). In germline, CDR1 is KGHDR, CDR2 SFDVKD. Deletions cut 4 bases from V and 1 base from J, with 13 bases between. CDR3 length: 16 residues. For the CDR3, the DNA is TGTGCCACCAGTGACCCACAGGGATATTCCTACAATGAGCAGTTCTTC. It specifies CATSDPQGYSYNEQFF.